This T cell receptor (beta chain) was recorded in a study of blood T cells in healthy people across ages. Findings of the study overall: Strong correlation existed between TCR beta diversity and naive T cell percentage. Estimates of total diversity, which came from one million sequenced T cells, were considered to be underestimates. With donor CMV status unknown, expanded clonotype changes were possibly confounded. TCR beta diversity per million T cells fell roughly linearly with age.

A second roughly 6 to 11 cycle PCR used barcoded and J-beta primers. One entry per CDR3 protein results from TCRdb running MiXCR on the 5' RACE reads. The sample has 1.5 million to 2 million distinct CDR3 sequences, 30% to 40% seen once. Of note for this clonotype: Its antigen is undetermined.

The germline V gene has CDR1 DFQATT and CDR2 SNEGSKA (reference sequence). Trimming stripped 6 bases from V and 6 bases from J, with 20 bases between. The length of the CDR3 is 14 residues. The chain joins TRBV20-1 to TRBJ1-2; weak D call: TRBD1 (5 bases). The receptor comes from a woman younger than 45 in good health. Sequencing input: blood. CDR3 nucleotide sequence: TGCAGTGCCCGATTCTACCGGGGGATGAATGGCTACACCTTC. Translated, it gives CSARFYRGMNGYTF.